The 17 T cell receptor beta chains below all came from one sample that was sequenced in a study of T cell changes during pregnancy in multiple sclerosis. The table came from immunoSEQ multiplex PCR; TCRdb's copy has only in-frame clones and leaves some out. The sample lists roughly 64,000 clones; 80% to 95% were seen once. Here the sequenced sample was peripheral blood, taken in the third trimester of pregnancy. These receptors originate from a female donor in good health, enrolled as a control in a pregnancy study.

This chain links TRBV7-9 with TRBJ2-7; 8 bases are shared with TRBD1. Germline V gene lookup returns CDR1 SEHNR and CDR2 FQNEAQ (reference sequence). With V trimmed by 5 bases and J by 2 bases, 8 bases remained unmatched. The CDR3 has 15 amino acids. The CDR3 DNA sequence: TGTGCCAGCAGCCCGCGGACAGGGCTGACCTACGAGCAGTACTTC. This codes for CASSPRTGLTYEQYF.

This chain joins TRBV29-1 and TRBJ1-5; 10 bases agree with TRBD1. V shed 5 bases, J shed 6 bases, and the junction held 4 bases outside the gene matches. The CDR3 has 13 residues. Germline assignment: CDR1 SQVTM and CDR2 ANQGSEA. The CDR3 DNA reads as TGCAGCGTTCGACAGGGGGCGGGTCAGCCCCAGCATTTT. This sequence encodes CSVRQGAGQPQHF.

The CDR3 is CASRSGTETYEQYF. The CDR3 DNA reads as TGTGCCAGTAGGTCCGGGACAGAGACCTACGAGCAGTACTTC. The gene calls are TRBV19 and TRBJ2-7, with 7 bases that match TRBD1. The V and J ends lost 6 bases and 2 bases, in that order; junction bases with no gene match: 7. There are 14 residues in the CDR3. Germline CDR1 LNHDA, CDR2 SQIVND (reference sequence).

The chain couples TRBV13 to TRBJ2-5; TRBD1 matches 7 bases. Unmatched junction bases numbered 9, after V lost 4 bases and J lost 1 base. Germline loops: CDR1 PRHDT, CDR2 FYEKMQ (reference sequence). The CDR3 has 16 amino acids. The CDR3 protein is CASSSTSTGTQETQYF. Here the CDR3 DNA reads TGTGCCAGCAGCTCCACTTCGACAGGGACCCAAGAGACCCAGTACTTC.

The CDR3, as DNA: TGCGCCAGCAGCCAAGAGGGGGGGAAGAGTGAGCAGTTCTTC. Translating gives CASSQEGGKSEQFF. The rearrangement joins TRBV4-3 to TRBJ2-1; 7 bases match TRBD2. J lost 9 bases, V lost 0 bases, and 5 bases had no gene match. CDR3 length: 14 residues. The V gene's germline CDR1 is LGHNA and CDR2 YSLEER.

The V and J genes are TRBV5-8 and TRBJ2-7; 7 bases align to TRBD2. V dropped 4 bases and J dropped 5; count of bases not matched to a gene: 9. Germline assignment: CDR1 SGHTS and CDR2 YDEGEE. The CDR3 contains 14 residues. The CDR3 is CASSPGGRSNEQYF. In DNA, the CDR3 is TGTGCCAGCAGCCCGGGAGGTCGTTCCAACGAGCAGTACTTC.

This clone was counted once. V usage is TRBV6-4 and J usage is TRBJ2-1; 9 nucleotides agree with TRBD2. The ends lost 4 bases at V and 9 bases at J; junction bases unmatched: 10. Germline values: CDR1 MRHNA, CDR2 SNTAGT. The CDR3 is made up of 15 amino acids. Here the CDR3 DNA reads TGTGCCAGCAGTGGGGGTAATAGCGGGAGCGGTGAGCAGTTCTTC. It codes for CASSGGNSGSGEQFF.

J is TRBJ1-4 and V is TRBV5-6; 7 bases match TRBD1. CDR3 size: 14 residues. The ends lost 3 bases at V and 4 bases at J; junction bases unmatched: 3. Germline-derived CDR1 and CDR2 are SGHDT and YYEEEE. The CDR3 reads CASSSDRINEKLFF. The DNA for the CDR3 is TGTGCCAGCAGCTCGGACAGGATTAATGAAAAACTGTTTTTT. Together with reference TRBV5-6 and TRBJ1-4, the CDR3 gives the full variable domain: DAGVTQSPTHLIKTRGQQVTLRCSPKSGHDTVSWYQQALGQGPQFIFQYYEEEERQRGNFPDRFSGHQFPNYSSELNVNALLLGDSALYLCASSSDRINEKLFFGSGTQLSVL.

Turning to this clone: Other DNA sequences in this sample translate to the same CDR3. This chain joins TRBV7-2 and TRBJ2-7; 7 nucleotides match TRBD2. Trimming cost V 4 bases and J 4 bases; bases outside gene matches: 13. Germline CDR1 and CDR2: SGHTA and FQGNSA. This CDR3 is 16 amino acids long. The CDR3 reads CASSWGAVAGSYEQYF. The CDR3 coding sequence is TGTGCCAGCAGCTGGGGAGCAGTAGCGGGTTCTTACGAGCAGTACTTC.

The chain carries TRBV21-1 and TRBJ2-7; the D call of TRBD2 is as the table states it, not checked on the DNA. TRBV21-1 is deemed a pseudogene. The CDR3 runs to 16 residues. The CDR3 is CASSKVESFNSYEQYF. The CDR3 bases are TGTGCCAGCAGCAAAGTGGAGTCATTCAACTCCTACGAGCAGTACTTC.

The V gene is TRBV7-2, the J gene TRBJ2-1; 10 positions match TRBD2. V shed 5 bases, J shed 1 base, and the junction held 2 bases outside the gene matches. The CDR3 has 15 residues. Looked up from germline, CDR1 is SGHTA and CDR2 is FQGNSA. CDR3 DNA sequence: TGTGCCAGCAGCCGGACTAGCGGTTCCTACAATGAGCAGTTCTTC. This gives the protein CASSRTSGSYNEQFF.

The V and J genes are TRBV6-1 and TRBJ2-3; 7 nucleotides align to TRBD2. This CDR3 is 12 amino acids long. The V gene end was trimmed by 7 bases and the J gene end by 9 bases; junction bases not matched to a gene: 7. Germline CDR1 and CDR2: MNHNS and SASEGT. Here the CDR3 DNA reads TGTGCCAGCACCACGGGACTAACCACGCAGTATTTT. Amino acid sequence: CASTTGLTTQYF.

This clone occurred once. The J gene is TRBJ1-1, the V gene TRBV6-5; possible D gene TRBD1, 6 bases. Germline values: CDR1 MNHEY, CDR2 SVGAGI. The ends were cut back, 5 bases at V and 4 bases at J, with 14 bases in the middle. The CDR3 runs 14 residues. CDR3: CASSKQGFGTEAFF. CDR3 bases: TGTGCCAGCAGTAAACAGGGATTTGGCACTGAAGCTTTCTTT.

V and J are TRBV27 and TRBJ1-2, with 7 bases that match TRBD1. The J segment lost 0 bases and the V segment lost 6 bases, leaving 10 bases of the junction unmatched. CDR1 and CDR2 (germline): MNHEY, SMNVEV (reference sequence). This CDR3 region has 16 residues. In DNA form, the CDR3 reads TGTGCCAGCAGCTCCTCGGGACAGCGAGCTAACTATGGCTACACCTTC. This translates into CASSSSGQRANYGYTF.

This sequence joins TRBV27 and TRBJ1-1; tentatively, D is TRBD1 (6 bases). Trimming stripped 5 bases from V and 0 bases from J, with 13 bases between. The CDR3 is 15 residues long. Looked up from germline, CDR1 is MNHEY and CDR2 is SMNVEV (reference sequence). CDR3 bases: TGTGCCAGCAGTCCCCGACAGGACCTGAACACTGAAGCTTTCTTT. It encodes CASSPRQDLNTEAFF.

The chain uses TRBV4-3 and TRBJ2-7; 14 nucleotides line up with TRBD2. Trimming cost V 0 bases and J 0 bases; bases outside gene matches: 4. Per germline, CDR1 LGHNA and CDR2 YSLEER. CDR3 size: 18 residues. This CDR3 is CASSQERTSGGSSYEQYF. The DNA for the CDR3 is TGCGCCAGCAGCCAAGAAAGGACTAGCGGGGGGTCCTCCTACGAGCAGTACTTC.

The chain carries TRBV7-9 and TRBJ2-5; no clear D. Trimming pared 2 bases from V and 6 bases from J, leaving 4 bases between. Germline V gene sequence: CDR1 SEHNR, CDR2 FQNEAQ (reference sequence). CDR3 length equals 11 residues. Written as DNA, the CDR3 is TGTGCCAGCAGCTTAAGCCAGACCCAGTACTTC. As protein: CASSLSQTQYF.